This section outlines one TCR beta chain sequence together with its context. Its antigen is undetermined. Using immunoSEQ multiplex PCR, the repertoire was profiled, and TCRdb retains in-frame clones only, with some absent. Here the sample spans some 15,000 clones, about 63% being singletons. The record originates from a study of neoadjuvant anti-PD-1 for oral cavity cancer. The wider study: Patients without progression received a fourth nivolumab dose around day 43, then surgical resection on days 50-56. The study's findings and limits: PBMC Gini-index clonality exceeded responders' in non-responders post-nivolumab.

Per the germline V gene, CDR1 is SQVTM and CDR2 is ANQGSEA. Trimming at V came to 4 bases and at J to 2 bases, leaving 6 bases not matched to a gene. This CDR3 comprises 15 residues. Here the sequenced sample was PBMCs, taken before nivolumab (anti-PD-1) treatment. The source is a person aged 35 to 85 with oral cavity squamous cell carcinoma. The V gene is TRBV29-1, the J gene TRBJ1-1; 11 nucleotides align to TRBD1. CDR3 in amino acids: CSVVGTGGLNTEAFF. The CDR3 DNA is TGCAGCGTTGTTGGGACAGGGGGATTAAACACTGAAGCTTTCTTT.